The clone carrying this T cell receptor (beta chain) has at least ten counts. This specimen belongs to a study of neurological immune-mediated disorders. At the level of the study: Relapsing-remitting disease affected about 30, and secondary progressive 3, of roughly 34 multiple sclerosis patients.

TCRdb itself ran the 5' RACE reads through MiXCR, one entry per CDR3 protein. The top ten hold around 3.6% of the sample, which has around 69,000 distinct CDR3 sequences, around 3.3% seen once. This receptor was obtained from a man aged 40-50 years with multiple sclerosis. The specimen sequenced was PBMCs.

DNA of the CDR3: TGCGCCAGCAGCTTGGTCGGACTCCACACAGATACGCAGTATTTT. Translating gives CASSLVGLHTDTQYF. This rearrangement joins TRBV5-1 to TRBJ2-3; D may be TRBD2 (5 bases). CDR3 size: 15 residues. Trimming took 0 bases from V and 2 from J, leaving 10 bases between them. Germline CDR1 and CDR2: SGHRS and YFSETQ.